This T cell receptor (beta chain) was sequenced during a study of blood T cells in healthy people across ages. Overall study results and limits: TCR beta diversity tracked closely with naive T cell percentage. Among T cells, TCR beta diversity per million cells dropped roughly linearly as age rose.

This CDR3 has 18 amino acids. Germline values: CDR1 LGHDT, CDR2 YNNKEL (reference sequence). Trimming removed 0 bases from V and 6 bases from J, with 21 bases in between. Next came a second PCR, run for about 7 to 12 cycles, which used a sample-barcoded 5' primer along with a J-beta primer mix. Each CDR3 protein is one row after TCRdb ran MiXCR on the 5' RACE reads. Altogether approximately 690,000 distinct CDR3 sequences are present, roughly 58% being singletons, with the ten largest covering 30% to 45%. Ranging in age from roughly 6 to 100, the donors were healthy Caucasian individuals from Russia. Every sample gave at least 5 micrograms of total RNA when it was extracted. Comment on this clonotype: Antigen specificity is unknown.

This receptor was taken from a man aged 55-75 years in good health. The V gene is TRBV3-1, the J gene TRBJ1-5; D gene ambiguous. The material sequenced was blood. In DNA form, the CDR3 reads TGTGCCAGCAGCCAAGATGACCCCAGATTGGGATTCACTCAGCCCCAGCATTTT. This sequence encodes CASSQDDPRLGFTQPQHF.